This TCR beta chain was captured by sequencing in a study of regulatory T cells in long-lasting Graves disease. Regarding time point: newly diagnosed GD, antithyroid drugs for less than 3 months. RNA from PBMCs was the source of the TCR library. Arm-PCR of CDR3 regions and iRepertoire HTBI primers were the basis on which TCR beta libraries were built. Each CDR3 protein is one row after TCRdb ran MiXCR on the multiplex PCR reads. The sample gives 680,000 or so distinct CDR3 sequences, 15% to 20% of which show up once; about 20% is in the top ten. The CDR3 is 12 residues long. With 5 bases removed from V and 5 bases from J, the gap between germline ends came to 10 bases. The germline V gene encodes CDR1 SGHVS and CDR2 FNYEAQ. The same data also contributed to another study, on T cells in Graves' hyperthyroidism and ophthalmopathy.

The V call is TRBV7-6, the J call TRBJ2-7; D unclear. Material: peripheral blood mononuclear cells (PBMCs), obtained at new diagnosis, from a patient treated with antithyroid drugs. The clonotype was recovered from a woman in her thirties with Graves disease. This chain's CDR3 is CASSIKPHEQYF. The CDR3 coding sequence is TGTGCCAGCAGCATTAAACCCCACGAGCAGTACTTC.